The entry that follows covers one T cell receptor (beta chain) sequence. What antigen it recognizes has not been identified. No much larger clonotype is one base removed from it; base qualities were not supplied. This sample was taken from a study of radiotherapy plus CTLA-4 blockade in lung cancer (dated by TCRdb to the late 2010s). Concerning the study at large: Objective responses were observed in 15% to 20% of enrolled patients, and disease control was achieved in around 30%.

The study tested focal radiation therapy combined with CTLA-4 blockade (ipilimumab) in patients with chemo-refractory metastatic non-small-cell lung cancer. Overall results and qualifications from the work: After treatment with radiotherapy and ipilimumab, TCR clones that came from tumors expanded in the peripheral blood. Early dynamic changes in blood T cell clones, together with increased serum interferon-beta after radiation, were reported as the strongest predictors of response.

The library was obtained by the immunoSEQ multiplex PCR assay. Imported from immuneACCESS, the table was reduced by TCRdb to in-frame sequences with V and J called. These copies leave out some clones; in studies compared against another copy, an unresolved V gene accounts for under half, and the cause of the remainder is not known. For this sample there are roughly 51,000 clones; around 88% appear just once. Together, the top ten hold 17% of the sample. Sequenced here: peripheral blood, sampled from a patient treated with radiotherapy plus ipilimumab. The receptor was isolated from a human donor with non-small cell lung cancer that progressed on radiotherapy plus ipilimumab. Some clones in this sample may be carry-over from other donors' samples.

The CDR3 here reads CASSKDQGGPAFRRYEQYF. The bases read TGTGCCAGCAGCAAAGATCAGGGGGGTCCGGCGTTTCGCCGCTACGAGCAGTACTTC. The chain is assembled from TRBV21-1 and TRBJ2-7; the table assigns TRBD1, which was not confirmed against the DNA. TRBV21-1 is reported as a pseudogene. CDR3 length: 19 amino acids, cysteine to phenylalanine. The DNA shown is the 57-base CDR3, in frame from base 1.